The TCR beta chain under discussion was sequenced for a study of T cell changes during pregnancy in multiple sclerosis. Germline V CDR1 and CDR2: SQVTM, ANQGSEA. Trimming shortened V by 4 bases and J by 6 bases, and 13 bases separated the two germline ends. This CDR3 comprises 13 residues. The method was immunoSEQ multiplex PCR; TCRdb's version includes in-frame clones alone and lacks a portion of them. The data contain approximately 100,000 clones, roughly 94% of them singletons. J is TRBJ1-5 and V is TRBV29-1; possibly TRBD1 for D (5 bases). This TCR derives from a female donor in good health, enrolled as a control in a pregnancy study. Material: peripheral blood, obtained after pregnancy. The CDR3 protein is CSVVSGGGQPQHF. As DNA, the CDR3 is TGCAGCGTTGTATCGGGGGGGGGTCAGCCCCAGCATTTT. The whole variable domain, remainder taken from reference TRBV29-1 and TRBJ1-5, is SAVISQKPSRDICQRGTSLTIQCQVDSQVTMMFWYRQQPGQSLTLIATANQGSEATYESGFVIDKFPISRPNLTFSTLTVSNMSPEDSSIYLCSVVSGGGQPQHFGDGTRLSIL.